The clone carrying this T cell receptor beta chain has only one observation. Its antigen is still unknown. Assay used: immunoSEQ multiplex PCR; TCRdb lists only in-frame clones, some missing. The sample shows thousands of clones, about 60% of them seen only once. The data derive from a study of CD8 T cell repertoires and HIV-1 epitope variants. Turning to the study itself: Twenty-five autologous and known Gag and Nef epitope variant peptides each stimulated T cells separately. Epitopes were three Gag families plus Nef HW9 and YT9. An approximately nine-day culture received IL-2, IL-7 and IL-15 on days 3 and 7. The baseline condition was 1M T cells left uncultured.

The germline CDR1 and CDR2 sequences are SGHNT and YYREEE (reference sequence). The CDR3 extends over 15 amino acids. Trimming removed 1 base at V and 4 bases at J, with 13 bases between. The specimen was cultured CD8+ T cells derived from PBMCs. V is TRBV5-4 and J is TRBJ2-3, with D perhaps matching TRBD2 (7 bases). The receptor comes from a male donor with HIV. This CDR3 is CASSLSAGAPDTQYF. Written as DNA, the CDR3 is TGTGCCAGCAGCTTGTCGGCGGGGGCACCAGATACGCAGTATTTT.